This T cell receptor (beta chain) stems from a study of regulatory T cells in long-lasting Graves disease. For the study at large: Graves' patients, newly diagnosed, had taken antithyroid drugs under 3 months.

This clonotype was detected only a few times. CDR3 regions were amplified by Arm-PCR using iRepertoire HTBI primers to build TCR beta libraries. TCRdb re-derived calls from the multiplex PCR reads in MiXCR, one entry per CDR3 protein. The profile shows 360,000 or so distinct CDR3 sequences, roughly 16% of them singletons. Time point of the sample: newly diagnosed GD, antithyroid drugs for less than 3 months. Isolated PBMC RNA provided the starting material for the TCR library. These records were also assigned to another study, of T cells in Graves' hyperthyroidism and ophthalmopathy.

The TCR was taken from a woman between 18 and 30 years old with Graves disease. The specimen comprised peripheral blood mononuclear cells (PBMCs), sampled at new diagnosis, from a patient treated with antithyroid drugs.

CDR3 loop: CASSPDRGSTEAFF. CDR3 in DNA: TGTGCCAGTAGCCCGGACAGGGGGAGCACTGAAGCTTTCTTT. The chain is built from TRBV19 and TRBJ1-1; 10 positions agree with TRBD1. With 6 bases clipped from V and 4 bases from J, the junction kept 5 bases outside the gene matches. CDR1 and CDR2 (germline): LNHDA, SQIVND (reference sequence). The CDR3 extends over 14 amino acids.